This is a list of T cell receptor beta chains from one sample in a study of shared clonotypes between healthy human individuals. Libraries were prepared by immunoSEQ multiplex PCR; TCRdb keeps only in-frame clonotypes and omits some of them. The sample has more than 550,000 clones, 92% seen once; the top ten hold approximately 24%. Material: naive CD8+ T cells sorted from blood. The receptors here all came from a young man in good health. CDR3s leave out the opening cysteine and the closing phenylalanine or tryptophan. D genes are given only for firm matches. Size values are once, few and many counts, or a class for expanded clones, and some rows have none.

>14|TRBJ1-5|TRBD1|TRBV11-2|-
ASSPGPGQLNQPQH
>12|TRBJ2-7|-|TRBV4-1|few
ASSQSGLSYEQY
>12|TRBJ2-3|-|TRBV6-5|-
ASSLLPRTDTQY
>7|TRBJ1-1|-|TRBV2|-
ASNREAF
>13|TRBJ2-7|TRBD2|TRBV15|-
ATSLGGSGRYEQY
>11|TRBJ2-7|-|TRBV27|-
ASSLGQSYEQY
>12|TRBJ2-7|TRBD1|TRBV5-6|-
ASSWGQGPYEQY
>13|TRBJ2-7|-|TRBV4-1|-
ASSQDGSSYYEQY
>13|TRBJ1-1|TRBD1|TRBV27|-
ASSLFRTGNTEAF
>14|TRBJ1-1|TRBD1|TRBV7-9|-
ANGNPGTGVNTEAF
>15|TRBJ2-5|TRBD1|TRBV14|once
ASSSSGTGAHWETQY
>11|TRBJ2-1|-|TRBV28|-
ASRTGWVNEQF
>11|TRBJ1-2|TRBD1|TRBV6-5|-
ASSPGTGYGYT
>13|TRBJ1-4|-|TRBV28|-
ASSLLGPDFEKLF
>13|TRBJ2-1|TRBD2|TRBV9|-
ASSVGTSGSSWQF
>10|TRBJ2-1|-|TRBV11-3|-
ASSLSGTEQF
>13|TRBJ1-4|-|TRBV30|-
AWRVGGYLNEKLF
>15|TRBJ2-1|-|TRBV11-2|-
ASRPILGTTGSNEQF
>13|TRBJ2-1|TRBD2|TRBV28|-
ASRGTSGYYNEQF
>13|TRBJ2-7|TRBD2|TRBV11-1|once
ASSLATSGTYEQY
>12|TRBJ2-1|-|TRBV27|-
ASSLSRAGFEQF
>13|TRBJ2-1|TRBD2|TRBV7-9|-
ASSPRLARGNEQF
>12|TRBJ2-7|TRBD1|TRBV28|-
ASGKQGARTEQY
>14|TRBJ2-3|-|TRBV2|once
ASSEGWKESTDTQY
>12|TRBJ2-7|TRBD2|TRBV7-9|few
ASSFPLAGGEQY
>15|TRBJ2-5|TRBD2|TRBV4-1|-
ASSPKTSGRYQETQY
>13|TRBJ2-1|TRBD2|TRBV2|-
ASSELTSGSHEQF
>11|TRBJ1-2|-|TRBV6-6|once
ASGDRAFNGYT
>14|TRBJ2-3|TRBD1|TRBV5-6|-
ASSTTGVDVTDTQY
>13|TRBJ2-1|TRBD1|TRBV7-9|-
ASATGVLSYNEQF
>14|TRBJ2-1|TRBD2|TRBV27|-
ASSPGLAGPYNEQF
>11|TRBJ2-7|TRBD1|TRBV27|-
ASSLGTANEQY
>12|TRBJ2-7|-|TRBV27|-
ASSLSLGSYEQY
>13|TRBJ2-5|TRBD1|TRBV12-5|-
ASGLGTGPQETQY
>15|TRBJ2-6|TRBD2|TRBV27|-
ASSPVSGGTGANVLT
>15|TRBJ2-1|TRBD2|TRBV2|-
ASRARTSGGYVDEQF
>14|TRBJ2-1|TRBD2|TRBV27|-
ASSLWTSGAYNEQF